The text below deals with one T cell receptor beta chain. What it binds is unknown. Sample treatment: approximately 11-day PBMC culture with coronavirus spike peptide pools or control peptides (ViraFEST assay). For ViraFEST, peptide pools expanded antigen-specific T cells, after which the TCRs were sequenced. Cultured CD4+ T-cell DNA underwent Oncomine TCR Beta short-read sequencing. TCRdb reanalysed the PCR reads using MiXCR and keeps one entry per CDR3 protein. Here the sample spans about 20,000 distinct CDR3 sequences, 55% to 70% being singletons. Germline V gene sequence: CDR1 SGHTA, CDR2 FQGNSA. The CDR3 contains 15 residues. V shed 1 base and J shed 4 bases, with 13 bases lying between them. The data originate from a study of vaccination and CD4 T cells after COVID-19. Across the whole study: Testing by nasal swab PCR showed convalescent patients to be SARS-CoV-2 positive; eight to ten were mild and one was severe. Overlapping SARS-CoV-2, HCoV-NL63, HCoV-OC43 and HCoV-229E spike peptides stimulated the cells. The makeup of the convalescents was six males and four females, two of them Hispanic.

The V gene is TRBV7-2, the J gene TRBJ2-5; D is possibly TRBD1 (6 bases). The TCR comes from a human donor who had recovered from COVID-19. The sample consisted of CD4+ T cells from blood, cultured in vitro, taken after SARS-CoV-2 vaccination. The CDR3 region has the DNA TGTGCCAGCAGCTTAGTAGGGCAGGGGTTAGAGACCCAGTACTTC. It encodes CASSLVGQGLETQYF.